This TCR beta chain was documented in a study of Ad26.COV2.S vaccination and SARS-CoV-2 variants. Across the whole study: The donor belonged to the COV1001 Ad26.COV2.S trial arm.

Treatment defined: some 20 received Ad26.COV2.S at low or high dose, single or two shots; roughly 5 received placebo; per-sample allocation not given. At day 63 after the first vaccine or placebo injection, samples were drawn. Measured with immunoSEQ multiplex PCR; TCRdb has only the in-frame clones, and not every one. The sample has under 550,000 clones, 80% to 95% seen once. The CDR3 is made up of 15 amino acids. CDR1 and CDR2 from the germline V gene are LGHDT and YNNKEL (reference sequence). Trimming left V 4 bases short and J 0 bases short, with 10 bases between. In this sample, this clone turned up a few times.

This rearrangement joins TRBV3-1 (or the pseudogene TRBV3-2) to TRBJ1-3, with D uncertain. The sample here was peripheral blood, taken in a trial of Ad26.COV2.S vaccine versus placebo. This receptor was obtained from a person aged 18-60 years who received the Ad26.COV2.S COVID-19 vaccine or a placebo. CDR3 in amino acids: CASSLTASSGNTIYF. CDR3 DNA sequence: TGTGCCAGCAGCCTCACAGCATCCTCTGGAAACACCATATATTTT.